This passage covers 5 T cell receptor beta chains from one sample sequenced in a study of immune characterization of retroperitoneal liposarcoma. Each CDR3 protein is one row after TCRdb ran MiXCR on the PCR reads. There are 2,300 or so distinct CDR3 sequences in the sample; 49% occur only once, and 53% lies in the top ten. Sequenced input: tumor tissue. The receptors come from a female donor with retroperitoneal liposarcoma.

This clonotype was detected a few times. This sequence joins TRBV6-1 and TRBJ2-1; D uncertain. V was cut by 6 bases and J by 8 bases, with 14 bases left in between. The CDR3 spans 13 residues. CDR1 is MNHNS, CDR2 SASEGT, per germline. CDR3 residues: CASRTLGRYEQFF. Here the CDR3 DNA reads TGTGCCAGCAGAACACTCGGGCGGTATGAGCAGTTCTTC.

V is TRBV12-3 or TRBV12-4 and J is TRBJ2-1; 7 bases line up with TRBD1. With the DNA end fitting TRBJ2-7 better, the J assignment may be wrong. The CDR3 has 14 amino acids. The CDR3 nucleotides are TGTGCCAGCATCCACGAGGACAGGCCCTACGAGCAGTACTTC. Amino acids: CASIHEDRPYEQYF.

The gene calls are TRBV27 and TRBJ2-1; perhaps D is TRBD1 or TRBD2 (5 bases each). V dropped 3 bases and J dropped 10 bases, with 13 bases sitting between them. From germline, CDR1 is MNHEY and CDR2 SMNVEV (reference sequence). CDR3 length: 13 residues. CDR3 amino acids: CASSLGPVDEQFF. CDR3 coding DNA: TGTGCCAGCAGTTTGGGACCCGTTGACGAGCAGTTCTTC.

The chain combines TRBV7-6 with TRBJ2-5, with D hard to call. The ends were cut back, 1 base at V and 11 bases at J, with 23 bases in the middle. From germline, CDR1 is SGHVS and CDR2 FNYEAQ. The CDR3 spans 16 residues. Here the CDR3 reads CASSLVLSRANYEQYF. In DNA form, the CDR3 reads TGTGCCAGCAGCTTAGTCCTTTCTAGGGCCAACTATGAGCAGTACTTC.

The table lists this clonotype with a count of one. The chain has TRBV6-6 and TRBJ2-2; the D is unclear. Trimming removed 4 bases at V and 7 bases at J, with 7 bases between. CDR3 size: 12 residues. Germline V gene lookup returns CDR1 MNHNY and CDR2 SVGAGI (reference sequence). The CDR3 nucleotides read TGTGCCAGCAGTTCAGGAAACGGGGAGCTGTTTTTT. Translated, it gives CASSSGNGELFF.